The 26 T cell receptor beta chains below come from one sample, sequenced in a study of glioma-infiltrating T cells after dendritic cell vaccination. Using immunoSEQ multiplex PCR, the repertoire was profiled, and TCRdb retains in-frame clones only, with some absent. The sample records some 87,000 clones, approximately 87% being singletons. The sample in question was blood, obtained before dendritic cell vaccination. The receptor source for this set is a human donor with glioblastoma.

The gene calls are TRBV7-9 and TRBJ2-3; D call uncertain. V lost 2 bases to trimming and J lost 8 bases, with 8 bases between them. Germline V gene lookup returns CDR1 SEHNR and CDR2 FQNEAQ (reference sequence). CDR3 size: 12 residues. CDR3: CASSLLLVTQYF. CDR3 nucleotides: TGTGCCAGCAGCTTACTACTCGTTACGCAGTATTTT.

This chain uses TRBV25-1 with TRBJ2-1, with TRBD2 matching 7 bases. Trimming cost V 1 base and J 1 base; bases outside gene matches: 4. Germline loops: CDR1 MGHDK, CDR2 SYGVNS. CDR3 length: 16 amino acids. In DNA, the CDR3 is TGTGCCAGCAGTGAATGGTGGGAGGGGTCCTACAATGAGCAGTTCTTC. Protein product: CASSEWWEGSYNEQFF.

The chain combines TRBV4-1 with TRBJ2-1; no firm D call. V was pared by 4 bases and J by 6 bases, with 16 bases between. The CDR3 runs to 15 residues. The germline gives CDR1 MGHRA, CDR2 YSYEKL. This CDR3 is CASSPYQRSANEQFF. The CDR3 coding sequence is TGCGCCAGCAGCCCTTACCAGCGTTCGGCCAATGAGCAGTTCTTC.

The chain is built from TRBV5-1 and TRBJ2-7, with TRBD1 matching over 10 bases. Germline assignment: CDR1 SGHRS and CDR2 YFSETQ. This CDR3 contains 16 residues. V was pared by 4 bases and J by 3 bases, with 10 bases of the junction left unmatched. DNA of the CDR3: TGCGCCAGCAGCAATACCGGGACAGGGGTTCTCTACGAGCAGTACTTC. It is translated as CASSNTGTGVLYEQYF.

A single count supports this clone. The chain joins TRBV14 to TRBJ2-7; D gene ambiguous. Germline V lookup: CDR1 SGHDN, CDR2 FVKESK. The CDR3 extends over 12 amino acids. Trimming took off 1 base at V and 3 bases at J, with 4 bases between the two ends. The CDR3 sequence: CASSQGLYEQYF. Written as DNA, the CDR3 is TGTGCCAGCAGCCAAGGACTCTACGAGCAGTACTTC.

CDR3 sequence reads: CASSPRSYEQYF. CDR3 sequence (DNA): TGTGCCAGCAGCCCCCGCAGTTACGAGCAGTACTTC. The chain recombines TRBV7-2 with TRBJ2-7; no clear D. Germline V gives CDR1 SGHTA, CDR2 FQGNSA. V was shortened by 5 bases and J by 4 bases, with 9 bases between the two germline ends. This CDR3 has 12 amino acids.

This clone was counted once. This chain uses TRBV30 with TRBJ1-6; tentatively, D is TRBD1 (5 bases). V was trimmed by 5 bases and J by 10 bases, leaving 18 bases between them. CDR1 and CDR2 from the germline V gene are GTSNPN and SVGIG (reference sequence). This CDR3 has 14 residues. CDR3 loop: CAWGRDGGASPLHF. The CDR3 nucleotides are TGTGCCTGGGGGCGGGACGGAGGAGCGTCACCCCTCCACTTT.

This rearrangement joins TRBV19 to TRBJ2-3; D is undetermined. V shed 7 bases and J shed 0 bases, with 11 bases lying between them. The CDR3 sequence is 14 residues long. Per the germline V gene, CDR1 is LNHDA and CDR2 is SQIVND (reference sequence). The CDR3 DNA follows: TGTGCCAGTATGAACACCCCTAGCACAGATACGCAGTATTTT. Encoded protein: CASMNTPSTDTQYF.

The V and J genes are TRBV27 and TRBJ1-4; 8 nucleotides match TRBD1. This CDR3 comprises 18 residues. V dropped 0 bases and J dropped 2; count of bases not matched to a gene: 8. Germline values: CDR1 MNHEY, CDR2 SMNVEV (reference sequence). CDR3 residues: CASSLSWYWTGTNEKLFF. For the CDR3, the DNA is TGTGCCAGCAGTTTATCTTGGTATTGGACAGGGACTAATGAAAAACTGTTTTTT.

This rearrangement joins TRBV2 to TRBJ2-4; D gene ambiguous. V shed 1 base and J shed 0 bases, with 10 bases lying between them. The length of the CDR3 is 16 residues. Per germline, CDR1 SNHLY and CDR2 FYNNEI. This chain's CDR3 is CASSEGAYLAKNIQYF. The DNA for the CDR3 is TGTGCCAGCAGTGAAGGTGCCTATCTAGCCAAAAACATTCAGTACTTC.

About this clone: The junction differs from germline at one of its ends, possibly a read error. Distinct nucleotide sequences in the sample also encode this CDR3. The J gene is TRBJ2-7, the V gene TRBV5-4; 9 bases align to TRBD1. CDR3 size: 13 residues. Germline lookup yields CDR1 SGHNT and CDR2 YYREEE (reference sequence). The CDR3 spells CASSLDRGYEQYF. For the CDR3, the DNA is TGTGCCAGCAGTTTGGACAGGGGCTACGAGCAGTACTTC. Filled out from reference TRBV5-4 and TRBJ2-7, the complete variable domain reads ETGVTQSPTHLIKTRGQQVTLRCSSQSGHNTVSWYQQALGQGPQFIFQYYREEENGRGNFPPRFSGLQFPNYSSELNVNALELDDSALYLCASSLDRGYEQYFGPGTRLTVT.

This chain uses TRBV2 with TRBJ1-2, with 9 bases identical to TRBD1. CDR3 length equals 14 residues. The V gene end was trimmed by 3 bases and the J gene end by 6 bases; junction bases not matched to a gene: 5. CDR1 and CDR2 (germline): SNHLY, FYNNEI. CDR3 protein: CASSDRTGANGYTF. The DNA for the CDR3 is TGTGCCAGCAGTGATCGGACAGGGGCTAATGGCTACACCTTC.

The gene calls are TRBV7-2 and TRBJ1-5, with 7 bases matching TRBD1. The trim removed 5 bases at V and 8 bases at J, leaving 9 bases unmatched. The V gene's germline CDR1 is SGHTA and CDR2 FQGNSA. CDR3 length equals 14 residues. Here the CDR3 DNA reads TGTGCCAGCAGCGTCACAGGGGCTGGGAAGCCCCAGCATTTT. Amino acid sequence: CASSVTGAGKPQHF.

This chain joins TRBV29-1 and TRBJ2-5; D perhaps matches TRBD1 (5 bases). Trimming left V 0 bases short and J 2 bases short, with 10 bases between. This CDR3 has 14 residues. From germline, CDR1 is SQVTM and CDR2 ANQGSEA. Here the CDR3 DNA reads TGCAGCGTTGAAGATTGGCAGGGACAAGAGACCCAGTACTTC. Translation gives CSVEDWQGQETQYF.

The V call is TRBV5-1, the J call TRBJ1-3; possibly TRBD1 for D (5 bases). From germline, CDR1 is SGHRS and CDR2 YFSETQ. The ends were cut back, 3 bases at V and 5 bases at J, with 6 bases in the middle. There are 12 residues in the CDR3. DNA of the CDR3: TGCGCCAGCAGCTCGGACAGAAACACCATATATTTT. Protein sequence: CASSSDRNTIYF.

The chain has TRBV19 and TRBJ2-1; D might be TRBD2 (6 bases). The CDR3 has 15 amino acids. Trimming took off 5 bases at V and 4 bases at J, with 15 bases between the two ends. The germline CDR1 and CDR2 sequences are LNHDA and SQIVND (reference sequence). In DNA form, the CDR3 reads TGTGCCAGTAGTCCGGGACTTACCCTATACAATGAGCAGTTCTTC. Translating gives CASSPGLTLYNEQFF.

The V and J genes are TRBV6-5 and TRBJ2-1, with 8 bases aligning to TRBD1. This CDR3 spans 15 amino acids. Germline V gives CDR1 MNHEY, CDR2 SVGAGI. V gave up 6 bases and J gave up 2 bases; unmatched junction bases: 6. CDR3 amino acids: CASRTGTGAYNEQFF. CDR3 nucleotides: TGTGCCAGCAGAACCGGGACAGGCGCCTACAATGAGCAGTTCTTC.

J is TRBJ2-6 and V is TRBV18; D uncertain. V was shortened by 3 bases and J by 0 bases, with 15 bases between the two germline ends. From germline, CDR1 is KGHSH and CDR2 LQKENI. This CDR3 has 18 residues. CDR3 nucleotides: TGTGCCAGCTCACCTTTCCCTGTTCTACCCTCTGGGGCCAACGTCCTGACTTTC. Translation: CASSPFPVLPSGANVLTF.

The chain couples TRBV7-9 to TRBJ2-7; D is perhaps TRBD1 (7 bases). With 4 bases removed from V and 5 bases from J, the gap between germline ends came to 18 bases. The CDR3 has 15 amino acids. Germline V gene data show CDR1 as SEHNR and CDR2 as FQNEAQ (reference sequence). For the CDR3, the DNA is TGTGCCAGCAGCTCCCCGGGGCAGGGGGGCGACGAGCAGTACTTC. It encodes CASSSPGQGGDEQYF.

The chain links TRBV27 to TRBJ2-7, with a weak D call TRBD1 (5 bases). This CDR3 has 18 residues. Germline V gene sequence: CDR1 MNHEY, CDR2 SMNVEV (reference sequence). V was cut by 6 bases and J by 7 bases, with 31 bases left in between. CDR3 nucleotides: TGTGCCAGCAGCTACATGGGGCCAATGGTAGGCAATGCCGGGGAGCAGTACTTC. Amino acids: CASSYMGPMVGNAGEQYF.

This chain uses TRBV5-1 with TRBJ1-4; TRBD1 might be the D (5 bases). From germline, CDR1 is SGHRS and CDR2 YFSETQ. Trimming pared 4 bases from V and 4 bases from J, leaving 11 bases between. The CDR3 is 14 residues long. In DNA form, the CDR3 reads TGCGCCAGCAGCCCGCAAGACAGTAATGAAAAACTGTTTTTT. It encodes CASSPQDSNEKLFF.

The J gene is TRBJ1-1, the V gene TRBV9; 7 nucleotides agree with TRBD1. The trim removed 0 bases at V and 5 bases at J, leaving 7 bases unmatched. The CDR3 is 15 amino acids. Germline V gene lookup returns CDR1 SGDLS and CDR2 YYNGEE. CDR3 amino acids: CASSVGSQGETEAFF. CDR3 DNA sequence: TGTGCCAGCAGCGTAGGGAGTCAGGGGGAAACTGAAGCTTTCTTT. The entire variable domain, with the rest obtained from reference TRBV9 and TRBJ1-1, is as follows: DSGVTQTPKHLITATGQRVTLRCSPRSGDLSVYWYQQSLDQGLQFLIQYYNGEERAKGNILERFSAQQFPDLHSELNLSSLELGDSALYFCASSVGSQGETEAFFGQGTRLTVV.

V usage is TRBV19 and J usage is TRBJ2-7; TRBD2 matches 8 bases. CDR1 is LNHDA and CDR2 is SQIVND in the germline V gene (reference sequence). Trimming took 9 bases from V and 2 from J; bases not matched to a gene: 6. The CDR3 is 13 amino acids. CDR3 residues: CASASGLAYEQYF. The CDR3 DNA sequence: TGTGCCAGCGCCTCGGGACTAGCCTACGAGCAGTACTTC.

This clone was observed a handful of times. V and J are TRBV25-1 and TRBJ1-5; D possibly corresponds to TRBD1 (6 bases). CDR3 size: 15 residues. CDR1 MGHDK and CDR2 SYGVNS come from the germline V gene. Between the trimmed V and J ends, which lost 4 bases and 4 bases, there was a span of 14 bases. The CDR3 coding sequence is TGTGCCAGCAGTGCCTCGGACAGCTGGAATCAGCCCCAGCATTTT. Translating gives CASSASDSWNQPQHF.

The genes are TRBV5-1 and TRBJ1-2; D is perhaps TRBD1 (5 bases). Germline assignment: CDR1 SGHRS and CDR2 YFSETQ. The CDR3 covers 15 residues. Trimming pared 0 bases from V and 4 bases from J, leaving 13 bases between. CDR3 loop: CASSLDNGGVYGYTF. DNA of the CDR3: TGCGCCAGCAGCTTGGATAACGGGGGTGTCTATGGCTACACCTTC.

V and J are TRBV2 and TRBJ2-7; a possible D gene is TRBD2 (7 bases). Looked up from germline, CDR1 is SNHLY and CDR2 is FYNNEI. The CDR3 is 12 amino acids. Between the trimmed V and J ends, which lost 10 bases and 5 bases, there was a span of 15 bases. The CDR3 region is CATGAGVNEQYF. In nucleotides, the CDR3 is TGTGCCACAGGGGCGGGAGTAAACGAGCAGTACTTC. The whole variable domain, remainder taken from reference TRBV2 and TRBJ2-7, is EPEVTQTPSHQVTQMGQEVILRCVPISNHLYFYWYRQILGQKVEFLVSFYNNEISEKSEIFDDQFSVERPDGSNFTLKIRSTKLEDSAMYFCATGAGVNEQYFGPGTRLTVT.